This T cell receptor beta chain derives from a study of HIV-infected patients and healthy controls (dated by TCRdb to 2013 to 2016). For the study in its entirety: Whether deep TCR repertoire sequencing of small blood samples from HIV patients could capture immune perturbation and reconstitution was tested in the study.

Since whole blood was used without any cell fractionation, the repertoire reflected all peripheral T cells in unsorted form. Ten uninfected healthy donors were sampled as controls, and about 40% of these ten donors were sampled twice about 3 months apart. For RNA extraction, approximately 2.6 ml of peripheral blood was drawn into Tempus tubes. Residual genomic DNA was removed with the TURBO-DNase kit and globin mRNA was depleted with GLOBINclear. This clonotype has ten or more counts. This clone's antigen is unknown. No quality values exist for individual bases; no much larger clone is one base distant. The germline V gene encodes CDR1 DFQATT and CDR2 SNEGSKA (reference sequence). V is pared back by 2 bases and J by 0 bases, with 13 bases lying between the germline termini. The CDR3 goes from the cysteine to the phenylalanine over 15 residues. The kept DNA is CDR3 alone, 45 bases in frame from the first base.

Overall results and qualifications from the work: HIV-infected repertoires had significantly higher mean Gini indices than controls, possibly reflecting oligoclonality. Alpha-beta chain pairing was not determined in the samples. Both the Jaccard index and the count of highly shared sequences showed that healthy controls shared more CDR3s between individuals than HIV+ patients did. Alpha-chain CDR3s from MAIT cells appeared at high frequency in healthy controls but were severely depleted in HIV+ repertoires. In size-matched repertoire data, the apparent post-therapy recovery of the Gini index in HIV-infected patients was not replicated. Roughly threefold more distinct CDR3s and higher Shannon diversity were observed in healthy control repertoires than in untreated HIV+ repertoires. Donor HLA types were not determined in the study. Only sixteen HIV-infected individuals were processed, which the authors considered a major limit on how widely the findings apply. During therapy, HIV-associated CDR3s significantly decreased in frequency, while CMV-associated CDR3s did not change significantly, though most became more frequent. Unequal numbers of distinct sequences between patients and controls complicated comparisons, and size-matching overweighted rare events from HIV-infected data. The study cohorts differed slightly in age and sex profile, but those differences did not account for the observed differences in diversity. Mean usage differed significantly between HIV-infected patients and controls for eight alpha and eight beta V genes. The use of whole blood limited sequencing depth and precluded separation of the dynamics of distinct T-cell subpopulations.

Reverse transcription of 400 to 600 ng RNA was performed with SuperScript III using primers directed against the alpha and beta constant regions. Separate libraries for the alpha and beta chains were generated through chain-specific third strand synthesis that incorporated multiplexing indices. To avoid primer bias, the protocol used one single primer pair to amplify every rearrangement within a chain, and the protocol also attached molecular barcodes to each cDNA molecule. T4 RNA Ligase 1 joined purified cDNA to a 5' RACE adapter that carried a random hexamer and the SP2 sequencing primer site. Second strand synthesis was primed from the SP2 site with Phusion polymerase, using slow temperature ramps to favor optimal annealing. The 12-nucleotide barcode on each molecule comprised two random hexamer sequences, both introduced before amplification and concatenated. An amplification PCR of around 25 cycles with P5s and P7 primers came after a short first PCR that had added P5 and P7 adapter elements plus a second index. The libraries went through approximately 26 PCR cycles in total, were quantified on a Qubit, were sized on a Bioanalyzer, and were diluted to roughly 4 nM. Normalized libraries were sequenced on an Illumina MiSeq with 2 x 250 paired-end kits. Reverse transcription reactions were cleaned up on MinElute columns and eluted into approximately 10 ul Tris-Cl. Adapter ligations ran for 23 hours at 16 degrees C and were afterwards cleaned with AMPure XP beads at a 1:1 ratio. On the study's bioinformatics: Demultiplexed FASTQ files were processed with a modified Decombinator by which V, J, insert and barcode information was output. Sequences that shared a barcode but differed from the dominant sequence were discarded as errors, and original cDNA molecules were estimated by counting barcodes clustered at Levenshtein distance 3. The R packages ineq, vegan, igraph and RCytoscape were used for downstream analyses, together with IMGT nomenclature and CDR3 definitions. V gene usage was calculated across distinct sequences, with every TCR tallied a single time to avoid skew from clonal expansion. Whenever two unique CDR3 amino acid sequences within a donor differed by a single Levenshtein edit, similarity networks linked them. The authors compiled published HIV-specific CDR3s (more than 90 alpha, approximately 700 beta) and CMV-specific CDR3s (approximately 13 alpha, a few hundred beta) and searched for them in the repertoires. It was shown by random subsampling to size-matched repertoires that the decreased diversity of patients was not caused by their lower sequence numbers. TCRdb handled the public reads itself, with Q25 trimming in fastp and clone calling in MiXCR, and kept productive beta chains. Duplicate CDR3 protein sequences are folded into a single record with the most common DNA and genes. For this entry, the V and J calls and clone size follow TCRdb and not the study's own pipeline. For this sample there are under 11,000 distinct CDR3 sequences; 8% to 8.5% appear just once. In total, the top ten clones hold about 5% of the sample.

The sequence derives from an adult in good health. Sequenced: blood. The rearrangement combines TRBV20-1 with TRBJ1-1; no confident D gene assignment can be made. In nucleotides, the sequence is TGCAGTGCTAGAAGCTCGGTGAGGCTGAACACTGAAGCTTTCTTT. It specifies CSARSSVRLNTEAFF.